One sample yielded the 26 T cell receptor beta chains listed below, sequenced in a study of cytomegalovirus exposure and HLA in healthy donors. In the PCR, 60 Vbeta and 13 Jbeta primers were used. Method: immunoSEQ multiplex PCR; TCRdb's copy keeps in-frame clones and lacks some. The sample table includes 100,000 to 150,000 clones. The source material was PBMCs. These receptor sequences come from a man younger than 35 in good health and CMV-seronegative.

This chain joins TRBV15 and TRBJ2-5, with 13 bases lining up with TRBD2. Germline CDR1 and CDR2: LNHNV and YYDKDF (reference sequence). The V gene end was trimmed by 2 bases and the J gene end by 3 bases; junction bases not matched to a gene: 9. The CDR3 spans 18 residues. The CDR3 DNA reads TGTGCCACCAGCAGACTTACCGGGACTAGCGGGAAGAAAGAGACCCAGTACTTC. Its translation is CATSRLTGTSGKKETQYF.

V gene TRBV28 combines with J gene TRBJ1-1; D unclear. The CDR3 consists of 12 residues. Germline CDR1 reads MDHEN; CDR2 reads SYDVKM. Trimming stripped 7 bases from V and 5 bases from J, with 11 bases between. As DNA, the CDR3 is TGTGCCAGCATCCGGCTCGGGACTGAAGCTTTCTTT. It specifies CASIRLGTEAFF. The entire variable domain, with the rest obtained from reference TRBV28 and TRBJ1-1, is as follows: DVKVTQSSRYLVKRTGEKVFLECVQDMDHENMFWYRQDPGLGLRLIYFSYDVKMKEKGDIPEGYSVSREKKERFSLILESASTNQTSMYLCASIRLGTEAFFGQGTRLTVV.

The chain recombines TRBV28 with TRBJ1-4; D ambiguous. V gave up 10 bases and J gave up 2 bases, with 17 bases separating them. Germline CDR1 and CDR2: MDHEN and SYDVKM. This CDR3 is 15 amino acids long. CDR3: CATETAAGTNEKLFF. CDR3 in DNA: TGTGCCACCGAAACGGCGGCCGGGACTAATGAAAAACTGTTTTTT.

The chain uses TRBV4-3 and TRBJ1-2; D unclear. CDR1 and CDR2 from the germline V gene are LGHNA and YSLEER. With 0 bases removed from V and 8 bases from J, the gap between germline ends came to 22 bases. The CDR3 is made up of 17 amino acids. CDR3 in amino acids: CASSQDLPQTSTSGYTF. CDR3 nucleotide sequence: TGCGCCAGCAGCCAAGATCTACCCCAGACTTCGACGAGCGGCTACACCTTC.

The chain couples TRBV19 to TRBJ2-1; 7 bases map to TRBD2. There are 15 residues in the CDR3. Germline CDR1 and CDR2: LNHDA and SQIVND (reference sequence). The J segment lost 7 bases and the V segment lost 1 base, leaving 7 bases of the junction unmatched. CDR3 nucleotides: TGTGCCAGTAGTATAGTGGCGGGAGTAGGAAATGAGCAGTTCTTC. It is translated as CASSIVAGVGNEQFF.

The rearrangement joins TRBV5-6 to TRBJ1-4; tentatively, D is TRBD1 (5 bases). V dropped 0 bases and J dropped 0 bases, with 15 bases sitting between them. CDR3 length: 18 residues. The germline gives CDR1 SGHDT, CDR2 YYEEEE. The CDR3 is CASSLVGGTAATNEKLFF. The CDR3 DNA sequence: TGTGCCAGCAGCTTGGTTGGGGGGACCGCAGCAACTAATGAAAAACTGTTTTTT.

The chain joins TRBV5-4 to TRBJ2-1; TRBD1 agrees at 9 bases. Germline V CDR1 and CDR2: SGHNT, YYREEE (reference sequence). J gave up 8 bases and V 3 bases, and 3 bases lay outside the gene matches. This CDR3 region has 13 residues. CDR3 sequence reads: CASSSRDRDEQFF. The DNA for the CDR3 is TGTGCCAGCAGCTCCCGGGACAGGGATGAGCAGTTCTTC. The complete variable domain, with remaining parts taken from reference TRBV5-4 and TRBJ2-1, reads ETGVTQSPTHLIKTRGQQVTLRCSSQSGHNTVSWYQQALGQGPQFIFQYYREEENGRGNFPPRFSGLQFPNYSSELNVNALELDDSALYLCASSSRDRDEQFFGPGTRLTVL.

V gene TRBV6-5 combines with J gene TRBJ1-2; 9 bases align to TRBD1. This CDR3 contains 14 residues. V trimming: 3 bases; J trimming: 4 bases; junction bases outside the gene matches: 3. Germline assignment: CDR1 MNHEY and CDR2 SVGAGI. The CDR3 DNA sequence: TGTGCCAGCAGTTATCGGGACAGGGCCTATGGCTACACCTTC. Protein sequence: CASSYRDRAYGYTF.

This chain uses TRBV10-1 with TRBJ2-5; no clear D. CDR3 size: 13 residues. Trimming pared 3 bases from V and 2 bases from J, leaving 7 bases between. CDR1 and CDR2 from the germline V gene are WNHNN and SYGVQD (reference sequence). The CDR3 region is CASSDLVQETQYF. In DNA, the CDR3 is TGCGCCAGCAGTGATCTAGTTCAAGAGACCCAGTACTTC.

The chain links TRBV28 to TRBJ1-2, with D possibly being TRBD1 (6 bases). The CDR3 has 17 amino acids. Trimming removed 8 bases from V and 0 bases from J, with 22 bases in between. CDR1 and CDR2 from the germline V gene are MDHEN and SYDVKM. The CDR3 DNA follows: TGTGCCAGCTATGGGGGACGGCAGGGGCTTTCTAACTATGGCTACACCTTC. This gives the protein CASYGGRQGLSNYGYTF.

The V gene is TRBV30, the J gene TRBJ2-7, with a possible D match to TRBD2 (5 bases). Germline V lookup: CDR1 GTSNPN, CDR2 SVGIG (reference sequence). Deletions cut 4 bases from V and 2 bases from J, with 12 bases between. There are 13 residues in the CDR3. CDR3 amino acids: CAWTKADPYEQYF. The DNA of the CDR3 is TGTGCCTGGACAAAAGCGGACCCCTACGAGCAGTACTTC.

The rearrangement joins TRBV14 to TRBJ2-4; tentatively, D is TRBD2 (6 bases). The V gene lost 3 bases and the J gene lost 6 bases, with 12 bases spanning the gap. The CDR3 length is 14 residues. CDR1 SGHDN and CDR2 FVKESK come from the germline V gene. CDR3 coding DNA: TGTGCCAGCAGCCAGGCGGGACTGACAAACATTCAGTACTTC. Translation: CASSQAGLTNIQYF.

The genes are TRBV7-9 and TRBJ2-7; 9 positions match TRBD1. After removal of 5 bases from V and 4 bases from J, the junction contained 6 bases not matched to a gene. This CDR3 region has 14 residues. Germline lookup yields CDR1 SEHNR and CDR2 FQNEAQ (reference sequence). CDR3 in DNA: TGTGCCAGCAGCGCAAGGGGGACAGGGTACGAGCAGTACTTC. Translating it yields CASSARGTGYEQYF.

J is TRBJ2-1 and V is TRBV10-3; D is ambiguous. This CDR3 has 16 amino acids. Between the trimmed V and J ends, which lost 4 bases and 0 bases, there was a span of 13 bases. The V gene's germline CDR1 is ENHRY and CDR2 SYGVKD. The CDR3 region is CAISGAIQSSYNEQFF. The CDR3 DNA reads TGTGCCATCAGTGGGGCGATCCAGAGCTCCTACAATGAGCAGTTCTTC.

On this clone itself: This same CDR3 is encoded by further DNA sequences in the sample. The chain recombines TRBV5-4 with TRBJ2-5; possible D gene TRBD2, 6 bases. CDR1 is SGHNT and CDR2 is YYREEE in the germline V gene (reference sequence). V lost 0 bases, J lost 6 bases, and 12 bases lay in between. The CDR3 loop spans 14 amino acids. The CDR3 DNA is TGTGCCAGCAGCTTGGATGGCGGGGCAAAGACCCAGTACTTC. Its translation is CASSLDGGAKTQYF.

The chain couples TRBV19 to TRBJ1-2; D might be TRBD1 (5 bases). The CDR3 spans 14 residues. The ends were cut back, 5 bases at V and 2 bases at J, with 12 bases in the middle. Germline CDR1 is LNHDA and CDR2 is SQIVND (reference sequence). The CDR3 coding sequence is TGTGCCAGTAGTTACCGGGGGGGGAACTATGGCTACACCTTC. Its protein product is CASSYRGGNYGYTF.

The chain employs TRBV28 and TRBJ1-3, with D maybe TRBD1 (5 bases). The germline CDR1 and CDR2 sequences are MDHEN and SYDVKM. Deletions cut 7 bases from V and 0 bases from J, with 13 bases between. This CDR3 spans 15 amino acids. The CDR3 DNA sequence: TGTGCCAGCAATCCCACAGGAAGCTCTGGAAACACCATATATTTT. This translates into CASNPTGSSGNTIYF.

DNA of the CDR3: TGCGCCAGCGGCATAGCGGGGGGGGATGAGCAGTTCTTC. This encodes CASGIAGGDEQFF. The rearrangement links TRBV4-3 to TRBJ2-1, with 11 bases identical to TRBD2. Trimming took 8 bases from V and 8 from J; bases not matched to a gene: 5. The CDR3 has 13 residues. Germline loops: CDR1 LGHNA, CDR2 YSLEER.

The chain recombines TRBV4-3 with TRBJ1-2; 8 bases align to TRBD1. Germline loops: CDR1 LGHNA, CDR2 YSLEER. CDR3 length: 15 residues. V was pared by 1 base and J by 5 bases, with 6 bases of the junction left unmatched. The CDR3, as DNA: TGCGCCAGCAGCCAAGCCGGGACAGGTAGATATGGCTACACCTTC. Encoded protein: CASSQAGTGRYGYTF.

This sequence joins TRBV18 and TRBJ1-1; the D gene is possibly TRBD1 (5 bases). CDR3 size: 14 residues. Germline CDR1 KGHSH, CDR2 LQKENI. Trimming left V 3 bases short and J 4 bases short, with 12 bases between. The CDR3: CASSPGAHGTEAFF. The CDR3 DNA reads TGTGCCAGCTCACCTGGGGCCCATGGCACTGAAGCTTTCTTT.

Points on this clone: The junction does not match germline at one end; this may be a read error. This chain connects TRBV7-2 to TRBJ2-7; possible D gene TRBD2, 5 bases. CDR1 and CDR2 (germline): SGHTA, FQGNSA. The CDR3 has 13 residues. The CDR3 DNA reads as TGTGCCAGCAGCTTAGGTTCTAGTCATCTTAGCGACTTC. It translates to CASSLGSSHLSDF.

This chain uses TRBV25-1 with TRBJ1-1, with 9 positions matching TRBD1. V dropped 6 bases and J dropped 6; count of bases not matched to a gene: 8. This CDR3 comprises 14 residues. CDR1 and CDR2 (germline): MGHDK, SYGVNS. CDR3 DNA sequence: TGTGCCAGCAGACGGACAGGGGAGAAGGCTGAAGCTTTCTTT. It yields the protein CASRRTGEKAEAFF. The full variable domain, with the rest looked up from reference TRBV25-1 and TRBJ1-1, is EADIYQTPRYLVIGTGKKITLECSQTMGHDKMYWYQQDPGMELHLIHYSYGVNSTEKGDLSSESTVSRIRTEHFPLTLESARPSHTSQYLCASRRTGEKAEAFFGQGTRLTVV.

The rearrangement uses TRBV4-1 and TRBJ2-5, with TRBD2 identical over 8 bases. V gave up 0 bases and J gave up 5 bases; unmatched junction bases: 11. Germline V CDR1 and CDR2: MGHRA, YSYEKL. CDR3 length: 17 amino acids. The CDR3 loop reads CASSQDWEAGVGETQYF. The CDR3 nucleotides read TGCGCCAGCAGCCAAGATTGGGAAGCGGGAGTGGGGGAGACCCAGTACTTC.

The chain has TRBV27 and TRBJ2-7, with D perhaps TRBD1 (5 bases). The CDR3 runs to 13 residues. CDR1 and CDR2 (germline): MNHEY, SMNVEV (reference sequence). Trimming left V 6 bases short and J 5 bases short, with 14 bases between. The CDR3 loop reads CASSLRDFDEQYF. The DNA of the CDR3 is TGTGCCAGCAGCCTCAGGGATTTCGACGAGCAGTACTTC.

The CDR3 reads CASSFRGREEQYF. The CDR3 DNA is TGTGCCAGCAGCTTCAGGGGGCGGGAGGAGCAGTACTTC. The V gene is TRBV7-2, the J gene TRBJ2-7, with D possibly being TRBD1 (8 bases). V was trimmed by 3 bases and J by 7 bases, leaving 13 bases between them. Germline V lookup: CDR1 SGHTA, CDR2 FQGNSA. This CDR3 is built from 13 residues.

The rearrangement joins TRBV5-6 to TRBJ2-3; D uncertain. Germline-derived CDR1 and CDR2 are SGHDT and YYEEEE. The length of the CDR3 is 13 residues. V lost 4 bases, J lost 7 bases, and 13 bases lay in between. CDR3 loop: CASSLPYPNTQYF. DNA for the CDR3: TGTGCCAGCAGCCTACCCTACCCAAATACGCAGTATTTT.